The 14 T cell receptor beta chains listed next were all sequenced from one sample in a study of CD8 T cells in Susac syndrome. Reverse transcription of roughly 0.5 to 1 ug RNA was carried out with random hexamers. TCRdb re-derived calls from the immunoSEQ multiplex PCR reads in MiXCR, one entry per CDR3 protein. Among about 130,000 distinct CDR3 sequences listed, 90% to 95% were seen once. Sequenced material: CD4+ T cells from PBMCs. Receptors were obtained from a human donor in good health.

This chain links TRBV2 with TRBJ2-2; D is perhaps TRBD1 (6 bases). The ends were cut back, 6 bases at V and 0 bases at J, with 11 bases in the middle. Looked up from germline, CDR1 is SNHLY and CDR2 is FYNNEI. This CDR3 comprises 15 residues. The DNA of the CDR3 is TGTGCCAGCAGAGAACAGGGACCGAACACCGGGGAGCTGTTTTTT. This translates into CASREQGPNTGELFF.

V usage is TRBV29-1 and J usage is TRBJ2-5; perhaps TRBD2 as D (6 bases). Trimming stripped 3 bases from V and 2 bases from J, with 7 bases between. CDR1 and CDR2 from the germline V gene are SQVTM and ANQGSEA. This CDR3 contains 12 residues. The CDR3 sequence: CSVEGGQETQYF. Written as DNA, the CDR3 is TGCAGCGTTGAGGGGGGTCAAGAGACCCAGTACTTC.

The count of this clonotype is one. The V call is TRBV14, the J call TRBJ1-1; TRBD1 is a possible D gene (6 bases). V was pared by 4 bases and J by 4 bases, with 16 bases between. The CDR3 contains 15 residues. Germline V CDR1 and CDR2: SGHDN, FVKESK. The CDR3 DNA sequence: TGTGCCAGCAGCCGTCTTACAGGGCAGACCACTGAAGCTTTCTTT. This codes for CASSRLTGQTTEAFF.

The J gene is TRBJ2-1, the V gene TRBV6-1; 8 bases match TRBD1. This CDR3 is built from 15 residues. The V segment lost 6 bases and the J segment 2 bases; nucleotides outside the gene matches: 6. From germline, CDR1 is MNHNS and CDR2 SASEGT. The CDR3 sequence: CASRQDRAPYNEQFF. CDR3 DNA: TGTGCCAGCAGACAGGACAGGGCCCCCTACAATGAGCAGTTCTTC.

This chain joins TRBV2 and TRBJ2-1; 10 bases fit TRBD1. The trim removed 1 base at V and 6 bases at J, leaving 0 bases unmatched. The germline gives CDR1 SNHLY, CDR2 FYNNEI. CDR3 length: 14 residues. The CDR3 loop is CASSEGDRGNEQFF. CDR3 sequence (DNA): TGTGCCAGCAGTGAAGGGGACAGGGGCAATGAGCAGTTCTTC.

V gene TRBV2 combines with J gene TRBJ2-3; D is ambiguous. Germline V CDR1 and CDR2: SNHLY, FYNNEI. This CDR3 has 14 amino acids. V lost 6 bases and J lost 1, with 11 bases in between. CDR3 protein: CASRGHEGTDTQYF. As DNA, the CDR3 is TGTGCCAGCAGAGGCCACGAGGGCACAGATACGCAGTATTTT.

The rearrangement uses TRBV5-1 and TRBJ2-5, with D possibly matching TRBD2 (6 bases). Trimming stripped 7 bases from V and 12 bases from J, with 31 bases between. Germline V CDR1 and CDR2: SGHRS, YFSETQ. The CDR3 contains 16 residues. The CDR3 protein is CASQDEGSGRIRPKYF. The CDR3 DNA reads as TGCGCCAGCCAAGATGAGGGGAGTGGGAGGATCCGCCCTAAGTACTTC.

The chain joins TRBV29-1 to TRBJ2-1, with 16 positions matching TRBD2. Germline lookup yields CDR1 SQVTM and CDR2 ANQGSEA. This CDR3 has 17 residues. J gave up 4 bases and V 4 bases, and 7 bases lay outside the gene matches. CDR3 amino acids: CSVGGLAGGHRYNEQFF. In DNA, the CDR3 is TGCAGCGTTGGGGGACTAGCGGGAGGGCATCGATACAATGAGCAGTTCTTC.

The chain uses TRBV2 and TRBJ2-5, with D possibly being TRBD1 (6 bases). The V gene lost 6 bases and the J gene lost 5 bases, with 16 bases spanning the gap. This CDR3 is built from 14 residues. CDR1 SNHLY and CDR2 FYNNEI come from the germline V gene. The CDR3 bases are TGTGCCAGCAGGATCCAGGGGCTGGGGGAGACCCAGTACTTC. Protein sequence: CASRIQGLGETQYF.

This chain uses TRBV5-4 with TRBJ1-2; D possibly corresponds to TRBD1 (6 bases). The CDR3 has 14 residues. V was clipped by 4 bases and J by 5 bases, with 15 bases between them. Per germline, CDR1 SGHNT and CDR2 YYREEE (reference sequence). The CDR3 nucleotides read TGTGCCAGCAGCCGCAGGGGCACCGGGTATGGCTACACCTTC. Translated, it gives CASSRRGTGYGYTF.

The J gene is TRBJ2-7, the V gene TRBV5-6; 8 bases line up with TRBD1. After removal of 0 bases from V and 0 bases from J, the junction contained 8 bases not matched to a gene. The CDR3 contains 17 residues. Germline CDR1 reads SGHDT; CDR2 reads YYEEEE. The CDR3 spells CASSLGGQEDNSYEQYF. CDR3 DNA sequence: TGTGCCAGCAGCTTGGGGGGACAGGAAGATAACTCCTACGAGCAGTACTTC.

J is TRBJ1-5 and V is TRBV18, with unresolved D. The CDR3 covers 14 residues. Deletions cut 1 base from V and 3 bases from J, with 7 bases between. From germline, CDR1 is KGHSH and CDR2 LQKENI. The CDR3 protein is CASSPQGDNQPQHF. In DNA, the CDR3 is TGTGCCAGCTCACCACAGGGAGACAATCAGCCCCAGCATTTT.

This sequence joins TRBV5-6 and TRBJ2-2; 13 positions match TRBD2. Germline CDR1 is SGHDT and CDR2 is YYEEEE. V lost 1 base, J lost 4 bases, and 7 bases stayed unmatched. This CDR3 is 18 amino acids long. Written as DNA, the CDR3 is TGTGCCAGCAGCTTGATAGGCGGACTAGCGGGAGTCACCGGGGAGCTGTTTTTT. It yields the protein CASSLIGGLAGVTGELFF. The full variable domain, in which reference TRBV5-6 and TRBJ2-2 provide the parts outside the CDR3, is DAGVTQSPTHLIKTRGQQVTLRCSPKSGHDTVSWYQQALGQGPQFIFQYYEEEERQRGNFPDRFSGHQFPNYSSELNVNALLLGDSALYLCASSLIGGLAGVTGELFFGEGSRLTVL.

The chain links TRBV25-1 to TRBJ2-3; no reliable D call. The CDR3 length is 14 residues. V was cut by 4 bases and J by 0 bases, with 8 bases left in between. Germline V lookup: CDR1 MGHDK, CDR2 SYGVNS. This chain's CDR3 is CASSARVSTDTQYF. DNA of the CDR3: TGTGCCAGCAGTGCAAGGGTTAGCACAGATACGCAGTATTTT.